These 18 T cell receptor beta chains originate from one sample sequenced in a study of cytomegalovirus exposure and HLA in healthy donors. In the PCR, 60 Vbeta and 13 Jbeta primers were used. The data were produced by immunoSEQ multiplex PCR, yet TCRdb's version contains in-frame clones alone and is incomplete. The sample records some 170,000 clones, about 9% being singletons. The sample taken for sequencing was PBMCs. The receptors were sampled from a woman aged 25 to 45 in good health and CMV-seropositive.

The chain uses TRBV25-1 and TRBJ1-4; weak D call: TRBD1 (5 bases). Germline loops: CDR1 MGHDK, CDR2 SYGVNS. The V gene lost 3 bases and the J gene lost 4 bases, with 9 bases spanning the gap. The CDR3 is 14 amino acids. The CDR3 DNA reads as TGTGCCAGCAGTGAGGCGGGGCATAATGAAAAACTGTTTTTT. It is translated as CASSEAGHNEKLFF.

In its sample, this clone was seen a few times. V usage is TRBV9 and J usage is TRBJ2-5; 9 bases agree with TRBD1. CDR1 is SGDLS and CDR2 is YYNGEE in the germline V gene. The CDR3 runs to 16 residues. The trim removed 0 bases at V and 2 bases at J, leaving 5 bases unmatched. The CDR3: CASSVGGTGLQETQYF. The CDR3 coding sequence is TGTGCCAGCAGCGTAGGAGGGACAGGGCTTCAAGAGACCCAGTACTTC. The whole variable domain, remainder taken from reference TRBV9 and TRBJ2-5, is DSGVTQTPKHLITATGQRVTLRCSPRSGDLSVYWYQQSLDQGLQFLIQYYNGEERAKGNILERFSAQQFPDLHSELNLSSLELGDSALYFCASSVGGTGLQETQYFGPGTRLLVL.

This clone occurred a few times. This chain uses TRBV11-2 with TRBJ1-3; a possible D gene is TRBD1 (5 bases). Trimming cost V 2 bases and J 2 bases, with 13 bases left between them. Germline CDR1 is SGHAT and CDR2 is FQNNGV. This CDR3 has 16 residues. This CDR3 reads CASSLTGGFAGNTIYF. The CDR3 nucleotides are TGTGCCAGCAGCTTAACGGGGGGGTTCGCTGGAAACACCATATATTTT.

CDR3 bases: TGCGCCAGCAGCTTGGCAGGGTCTGGAAACACCATATATTTT. Its translation: CASSLAGSGNTIYF. The rearrangement links TRBV5-1 to TRBJ1-3; the D gene is possibly TRBD1 (5 bases). CDR1 and CDR2 (germline): SGHRS, YFSETQ. The V and J ends lost 0 bases and 1 base respectively, with 5 bases between them. The CDR3 has 14 residues.

V gene TRBV9 combines with J gene TRBJ2-7, with TRBD1 matching over 8 bases. V trimming: 3 bases; J trimming: 3 bases; junction bases outside the gene matches: 8. Germline loops: CDR1 SGDLS, CDR2 YYNGEE. The CDR3 covers 15 residues. The CDR3: CASSELRDRLYEQYF. The CDR3 DNA sequence: TGTGCCAGCAGCGAGCTGAGGGACAGGCTCTACGAGCAGTACTTC.

This clone appeared a few times. CDR3 sequence: CASSGGLAGRTDTQYF. CDR3 sequence (DNA): TGTGCCAGCAGTGGCGGACTAGCGGGTAGGACAGATACGCAGTATTTT. The J gene is TRBJ2-3, the V gene TRBV25-1; TRBD2 aligns across 11 bases. Germline V gene lookup returns CDR1 MGHDK and CDR2 SYGVNS. There are 16 residues in the CDR3. Trimming at V came to 4 bases and at J to 3 bases, leaving 6 bases not matched to a gene.

The chain links TRBV4-1 to TRBJ2-7; no clear D. The CDR3 consists of 13 residues. Per germline, CDR1 MGHRA and CDR2 YSYEKL. V gave up 5 bases and J gave up 5 bases, with 13 bases separating them. The CDR3 nucleotides are TGCGCCAGCAGCTCACCCCAGTTTCACGAGCAGTACTTC. Amino acids: CASSSPQFHEQYF.

There are a few counts of this clone. J is TRBJ2-7 and V is TRBV2, with TRBD2 identical over 14 bases. The CDR3 runs to 18 residues. Germline CDR1 and CDR2: SNHLY and FYNNEI. The V and J ends lost 3 bases and 4 bases, in that order; junction bases with no gene match: 11. CDR3 coding DNA: TGTGCCAGCAGTGATTTTCCGACTAGCGGGAGGGCCGTATACGAGCAGTACTTC. It codes for CASSDFPTSGRAVYEQYF.

This sequence joins TRBV5-1 and TRBJ2-2; D remains unclear. The V gene's germline CDR1 is SGHRS and CDR2 YFSETQ. V lost 4 bases, J lost 1 base, and 8 bases lay in between. This CDR3 region has 14 residues. CDR3 amino acids: CASSPQKNTGELFF. In DNA form, the CDR3 reads TGCGCCAGCAGCCCTCAGAAGAACACCGGGGAGCTGTTTTTT.

The sample holds a few counts of this clone. The J gene is TRBJ2-7, the V gene TRBV4-1; TRBD2 matches 9 bases. Germline trimming cut 3 bases from V and 0 bases from J; bases unmatched to any gene: 6. The CDR3 has 16 amino acids. Looked up from germline, CDR1 is MGHRA and CDR2 is YSYEKL. CDR3 residues: CASSQRLAGNSYEQYF. The CDR3 DNA reads TGCGCCAGCAGCCAGCGGCTAGCGGGGAACTCCTACGAGCAGTACTTC.

This clone was observed a few times. The chain is built from TRBV9 and TRBJ1-2; 8 bases fit TRBD1. CDR1 and CDR2 from the germline V gene are SGDLS and YYNGEE. V shed 3 bases, J shed 4 bases, and the junction held 5 bases outside the gene matches. The CDR3 length is 14 residues. The CDR3 here is CASSGVQGGYGYTF. As DNA, the CDR3 is TGTGCCAGCAGCGGTGTACAGGGGGGCTATGGCTACACCTTC.

This clone showed up just a few times. This chain uses TRBV5-1 with TRBJ2-7, with 10 bases that match TRBD2. CDR3 length: 14 amino acids. V shed 3 bases and J 3 bases; nucleotides not matched to a gene: 3. CDR1 is SGHRS, CDR2 YFSETQ, per germline. CDR3 in DNA: TGCGCCAGCAGCTCGGGACTAGCGTTCTACGAGCAGTACTTC. This translates into CASSSGLAFYEQYF.

This chain uses TRBV27 with TRBJ1-2; 9 bases align to TRBD1. V shed 1 base and J 4 bases; nucleotides not matched to a gene: 7. Germline CDR1 MNHEY, CDR2 SMNVEV (reference sequence). This CDR3 region has 16 residues. The DNA of the CDR3 is TGTGCCAGCAGTTTATTAGACAGGGGGATTATCTATGGCTACACCTTC. Translated: CASSLLDRGIIYGYTF.

This clone was seen only a few times. V gene TRBV4-2 combines with J gene TRBJ1-3; a possible D gene is TRBD1 (5 bases). The V gene lost 0 bases and the J gene lost 1 base, with 10 bases spanning the gap. From germline, CDR1 is LGHNA and CDR2 YNFKEQ. The CDR3 loop spans 16 amino acids. DNA of the CDR3: TGTGCCAGCAGCCAAGATAAGAAGGGGTCTGGAAACACCATATATTTT. Protein product: CASSQDKKGSGNTIYF.

The chain links TRBV7-9 to TRBJ2-7, with D possibly matching TRBD2 (6 bases). Between the trimmed V and J ends, which lost 4 bases and 0 bases, there was a span of 13 bases. Germline V CDR1 and CDR2: SEHNR, FQNEAQ (reference sequence). CDR3 length: 15 amino acids. CDR3 in amino acids: CASSSGDSSSYEQYF. CDR3 bases: TGTGCCAGCAGCTCGGGGGACTCGAGCTCCTACGAGCAGTACTTC.

This clone was seen a handful of times. The V gene is TRBV4-2, the J gene TRBJ2-1, with D possibly being TRBD2 (5 bases). V dropped 0 bases and J dropped 9 bases, with 15 bases sitting between them. The germline V gene encodes CDR1 LGHNA and CDR2 YNFKEQ. The CDR3 extends over 15 amino acids. The CDR3 sequence is CASSQDHRGIGEQFF. The DNA for the CDR3 is TGTGCCAGCAGCCAAGATCACCGAGGGATAGGTGAGCAGTTCTTC.

This clone was seen a handful of times. This chain uses TRBV19 with TRBJ1-2; D ambiguous. Germline V CDR1 and CDR2: LNHDA, SQIVND (reference sequence). The CDR3 extends over 14 amino acids. V lost 0 bases and J lost 4, with 9 bases in between. CDR3 in DNA: TGTGCCAGTAGTATAGATAGTAACGGCTATGGCTACACCTTC. This encodes CASSIDSNGYGYTF.

The CDR3 DNA follows: TGTGCCAGCAGCTTGGGGACTAGGTACGAGCAGTACTTC. It translates to CASSLGTRYEQYF. The rearrangement uses TRBV11-2 and TRBJ2-7; 8 nucleotides match TRBD2. The V and J ends lost 3 bases and 4 bases, in that order; junction bases with no gene match: 2. CDR1 and CDR2 (germline): SGHAT, FQNNGV. CDR3 length: 13 residues. Full variable domain (outside the CDR3, taken from reference TRBV11-2 and TRBJ2-7): EAGVAQSPRYKIIEKRQSVAFWCNPISGHATLYWYQQILGQGPKLLIQFQNNGVVDDSQLPKDRFSAERLKGVDSTLKIQPAKLEDSAVYLCASSLGTRYEQYFGPGTRLTVT.